Sequencing of this T cell receptor (beta chain) was carried out in a study of blood T cell repertoires in COVID-19. Whole-study context: PBMCs, B-cell-depleted T cells, or T cells were the source of the cDNA or gDNA that made up the material.

The authors' processing: Nucleated cell number was recorded as an estimate derived from reference gene primer amplification. Sequencing was performed with immunoSEQ multiplex PCR; in TCRdb, only in-frame clones are kept and a portion is missing. V and J calls and clone size come straight from that table; D and trimming were deduced from the DNA. Seen here are around 280,000 clones, approximately 90% observed once, and the top ten hold about 5.7%. In this sample, this clone turned up a few times. This study enrolled people aged about 18 to 100 from roughly 22 US geographic areas. Each recovered donor of Cohort 3 presented with two negative PCRs, clearance, or symptom resolution. The germline CDR1 and CDR2 sequences are SEHNR and FQNEAQ (reference sequence). The length of the CDR3 is 15 residues. The V end was cut by 3 bases, the J end by 3 bases, with 15 bases between.

The receptor comes from a woman aged 40 to 55 who had recovered from COVID-19. This chain links TRBV7-9 with TRBJ2-7; D might be TRBD2 (6 bases). The sample taken for sequencing was PBMCs or T cells enriched from blood (not recorded which). The CDR3 DNA is TGTGCCAGCAGCTTCACCGGGACTTCGCGCTACGAGCAGTACTTC. Protein sequence: CASSFTGTSRYEQYF.